This TCR beta chain was captured in a study of cytomegalovirus exposure and HLA in healthy donors. V lost 10 bases to trimming and J lost 0 bases, with 13 bases between them. The CDR3 consists of 14 residues. Germline V gene lookup returns CDR1 LNHDA and CDR2 SQIVND (reference sequence). The PCR ran on 60 Vbeta and 13 Jbeta primers. Sequencing was performed with immunoSEQ multiplex PCR; in TCRdb, only in-frame clones are kept and a portion is missing. Seen here are about 180,000 clones, 82% observed once, and the top ten hold 1.5%. The rearrangement links TRBV19 to TRBJ1-3, with D hard to call. Specimen: PBMCs. The sequence came from a man in his forties in good health and CMV-seronegative. The CDR3 sequence: CATDTGISGNTIYF. The CDR3 bases are TGTGCCACCGATACGGGGATCTCTGGAAACACCATATATTTT.